The source of this T cell receptor beta chain is a study of cytomegalovirus exposure and HLA in healthy donors. Points from the study as a whole: 15,000 to 20,000 TCR beta sequences were associated with HLA alleles at 0.05 false discovery rate in a later analysis. Earlier analysis yielded a pattern in which most TCR beta V segments were productive about 90% or about 30% of the time.

Use of 60 Vbeta and 13 Jbeta primers characterized the PCR. The data were produced by immunoSEQ multiplex PCR, yet TCRdb's version contains in-frame clones alone and is incomplete. The table shows about 130,000 clones, with approximately 89% occurring only once. This CDR3 is 14 amino acids long. Germline-derived CDR1 and CDR2 are KGHSH and LQKENI. V shed 8 bases, J shed 3 bases, and the junction held 9 bases outside the gene matches. Details on this clone: What it binds is not known.

Sample: PBMCs. This clonotype originated in a woman aged 30 to 39 in good health and CMV-seropositive. The J gene is TRBJ1-2, the V gene TRBV18; 7 nucleotides match TRBD1. The CDR3 protein is CASASDRVHYGYTF. The CDR3 nucleotides read TGTGCCAGCGCCTCCGACAGGGTCCACTATGGCTACACCTTC. The full variable domain, rest sourced from reference TRBV18 and TRBJ1-2, is NAGVMQNPRHLVRRRGQEARLRCSPMKGHSHVYWYRQLPEEGLKFMVYLQKENIIDESGMPKERFSAEFPKEGPSILRIQQVVRGDSAAYFCASASDRVHYGYTFGSGTRLTVV.